This record covers a single T cell receptor beta chain. Methods used by the authors: Counts of nucleated cells, estimated from reference gene primer amplification, were obtained. Here immunoSEQ multiplex PCR was the method, and the copy in TCRdb shows in-frame clones only, minus some. The D gene and trimming were derived from the DNA, and the V and J assignments and clone size from that table. The profile shows about 180,000 clones, over 80% of them singletons. The data were taken from a study of blood T cell repertoires in COVID-19. Study information: The United States, Italy and Spain were the sources of the acute and convalescent COVID-19 samples. T cells, B-cell-depleted T cells, or PBMCs provided the cDNA or gDNA that served as material.

Trimming removed 0 bases from V and 10 bases from J; junction bases left unmatched: 11. Germline values: CDR1 SGHDN, CDR2 FVKESK. This CDR3 spans 17 amino acids. This rearrangement joins TRBV14 to TRBJ1-4; 10 positions match TRBD1. This TCR derives from a woman aged 55-69 years with acute or convalescent COVID-19. The sequencing sample was made of peripheral blood. The CDR3 spells CASSQDLVRDRGGKLFF. In DNA form, the CDR3 reads TGTGCCAGCAGCCAAGATCTTGTCCGGGACAGGGGAGGAAAACTGTTTTTT.